The 21 T cell receptor beta chains in this list originate from one sample, sequenced in a study of long-term antiretroviral therapy in people with HIV. Sequencing used immunoSEQ v3.0 at survey level. Clones were read by immunoSEQ multiplex PCR, and TCRdb kept only the in-frame ones, dropping some. The profile covers around 23,000 clones, with roughly 80% appearing a single time and around 19% taken by the ten largest. The input for sequencing was unsorted PBMCs, taken 0.5 years before starting antiretroviral therapy. The receptors derive from a man in his forties with HIV.

The chain links TRBV6-1 to TRBJ1-2; a possible D gene is TRBD1 (5 bases). The V end was cut by 3 bases, the J end by 8 bases, with 13 bases between. Germline assignment: CDR1 MNHNS and CDR2 SASEGT. There are 13 residues in the CDR3. CDR3 nucleotides: TGTGCCAGCAGTGAGGGGCCCTCACTCGGCTACACCTTC. This translates into CASSEGPSLGYTF.

This clone has only a few counts. The rearrangement links TRBV30 to TRBJ2-7; no firm D call. CDR3 length: 13 amino acids. The V end lost 5 bases, the J end lost 5 bases, and 16 bases lay between the germline ends. Germline values: CDR1 GTSNPN, CDR2 SVGIG (reference sequence). CDR3 nucleotides: TGTGCCTGGGCCATGGGGATCCCAAACGAGCAGTACTTC. Translation: CAWAMGIPNEQYF.

The gene calls are TRBV5-4 and TRBJ2-2; 9 bases line up with TRBD2. This CDR3 is built from 15 residues. V gave up 3 bases and J gave up 9 bases; unmatched junction bases: 9. Germline values: CDR1 SGHNT, CDR2 YYREEE (reference sequence). The CDR3 DNA follows: TGTGCCAGCAGCTCATCCGGGACTAGCAGGAGGGAGCTGTTTTTT. This gives the protein CASSSSGTSRRELFF.

The chain joins TRBV19 to TRBJ2-7, with TRBD1 matching over 8 bases. The CDR3 spans 12 residues. V was pared by 9 bases and J by 5 bases, with 6 bases of the junction left unmatched. Germline-derived CDR1 and CDR2 are LNHDA and SQIVND (reference sequence). The CDR3 sequence: CASQGAVHEQYF. As DNA, the CDR3 is TGTGCCAGCCAGGGGGCAGTGCACGAGCAGTACTTC.

A single count supports this clone. V gene TRBV5-6 combines with J gene TRBJ1-5; a weak D match, TRBD1 (5 bases). This CDR3 is 16 amino acids long. Germline CDR1 SGHDT, CDR2 YYEEEE. V lost 4 bases, J lost 2 bases, and 16 bases lay in between. CDR3 residues: CASSRGGQGGNQPQHF. CDR3 sequence (DNA): TGTGCCAGCAGCCGCGGCGGGCAGGGAGGCAATCAGCCCCAGCATTTT.

The J gene is TRBJ2-3, the V gene TRBV28, with TRBD1 as a possible D gene (6 bases). There are 14 residues in the CDR3. The V end lost 6 bases, the J end lost 11 bases, and 21 bases lay between the germline ends. Germline assignment: CDR1 MDHEN and CDR2 SYDVKM. CDR3 in DNA: TGTGCCAGCAGCCTATCCGACCCCAGGGGTATGCAGTATTTT. This sequence encodes CASSLSDPRGMQYF.

The chain links TRBV7-6 to TRBJ2-7; weak D call: TRBD1 (6 bases). V was shortened by 1 base and J by 5 bases, with 12 bases between the two germline ends. CDR1 is SGHVS and CDR2 is FNYEAQ in the germline V gene. CDR3 size: 14 residues. CDR3 residues: CASSLDSHRDEQYF. In DNA, the CDR3 is TGTGCCAGCAGCTTAGATTCCCACAGGGACGAGCAGTACTTC.

This chain connects TRBV29-1 to TRBJ1-2; perhaps TRBD1 as D (5 bases). The CDR3 has 14 residues. In germline, CDR1 is SQVTM, CDR2 ANQGSEA. V lost 6 bases and J 2 bases, leaving 16 bases between the germline ends. The CDR3 bases are TGCAGCGTAACTCGAGGGGAGGTGAACTATGGCTACACCTTC. This codes for CSVTRGEVNYGYTF.

V gene TRBV7-9 combines with J gene TRBJ1-2; D is ambiguous. This CDR3 is 15 amino acids long. Looked up from germline, CDR1 is SEHNR and CDR2 is FQNEAQ (reference sequence). V was trimmed by 7 bases and J by 0 bases, leaving 15 bases between them. The CDR3 DNA sequence: TGTGCCAGCACCCGTTCGGTGATTACTAACTATGGCTACACCTTC. Its translation: CASTRSVITNYGYTF.

The chain combines TRBV18 with TRBJ2-7, with D perhaps matching TRBD1 (5 bases). The CDR3 is made up of 15 amino acids. Germline values: CDR1 KGHSH, CDR2 LQKENI. V was trimmed by 4 bases and J by 0 bases, leaving 13 bases between them. As DNA, the CDR3 is TGTGCCAGCTCACGTACAGGAACAAGCTCCTACGAGCAGTACTTC. Translation: CASSRTGTSSYEQYF.

This clone was counted a single time. The V and J genes are TRBV19 and TRBJ1-2; D is perhaps TRBD1 (5 bases). Germline V lookup: CDR1 LNHDA, CDR2 SQIVND (reference sequence). Trimming removed 7 bases from V and 7 bases from J, with 28 bases in between. The CDR3 covers 17 residues. The CDR3 bases are TGTGCCAGTATAAGCGGGTCAAAAGGAGGGGATTCTGCTGGCTACACCTTC. Protein: CASISGSKGGDSAGYTF. Looking up the rest from reference TRBV19 and TRBJ1-2 gives the full variable domain: DGGITQSPKYLFRKEGQNVTLSCEQNLNHDAMYWYRQDPGQGLRLIYYSQIVNDFQKGDIAEGYSVSREKKESFPLTVTSAQKNPTAFYLCASISGSKGGDSAGYTFGSGTRLTVV.

The V and J genes are TRBV6-5 and TRBJ2-1; TRBD2 matches 11 bases. This CDR3 spans 15 amino acids. In germline, CDR1 is MNHEY, CDR2 SVGAGI. The ends lost 6 bases at V and 8 bases at J; junction bases unmatched: 9. CDR3 in DNA: TGTGCCAGCAGCTATCTAGCGGGGGGCGATGATGAGCAGTTCTTC. This translates into CASSYLAGGDDEQFF.

The DNA for the CDR3 is TGTGCCAGCAGCTTAGGGCATATAAGCGCCTACAATGAGCAGTTCTTC. It is translated as CASSLGHISAYNEQFF. The genes are TRBV7-9 and TRBJ2-1; D is uncertain. Looked up from germline, CDR1 is SEHNR and CDR2 is FQNEAQ (reference sequence). The CDR3 runs to 16 residues. V was cut by 1 base and J by 2 bases, with 12 bases left in between.

The rearrangement joins TRBV18 to TRBJ2-3, with D possibly being TRBD1 (5 bases). V shed 6 bases and J shed 2 bases, with 15 bases lying between them. CDR1 KGHSH and CDR2 LQKENI come from the germline V gene. The CDR3 runs to 15 residues. DNA of the CDR3: TGTGCCAGCTCGGGCGCCAGGGCCCCCACAGATACGCAGTATTTT. Amino acids: CASSGARAPTDTQYF.

This sequence joins TRBV11-1 and TRBJ2-7, with D possibly being TRBD2 (5 bases). The length of the CDR3 is 13 residues. Trimming pared 1 base from V and 5 bases from J, leaving 9 bases between. Germline CDR1 is SGHAT and CDR2 is FQDESV (reference sequence). The CDR3 DNA follows: TGTGCCAGCAGCTTAGTGGGAGCGAACGAGCAGTACTTC. Protein: CASSLVGANEQYF.

This chain uses TRBV30 with TRBJ2-7; a weak D match, TRBD1 (6 bases). The CDR3 length is 14 residues. V shed 1 base and J shed 3 bases, with 13 bases lying between them. Germline loops: CDR1 GTSNPN, CDR2 SVGIG (reference sequence). DNA of the CDR3: TGTGCCTGGAGTGCCACAGGGCCGGGCTACGAGCAGTACTTC. Protein: CAWSATGPGYEQYF.

The CDR3 nucleotides are TGTGCCAGTAGCAACAGGGGGTCCTACGAGCAGTACTTC. As protein: CASSNRGSYEQYF. V gene TRBV19 combines with J gene TRBJ2-7; 8 nucleotides align to TRBD1. Per the germline V gene, CDR1 is LNHDA and CDR2 is SQIVND (reference sequence). The CDR3 spans 13 residues. V shed 6 bases and J 1 base; nucleotides not matched to a gene: 2.

The V gene is TRBV30, the J gene TRBJ1-2; D not certain. Trimming removed 1 base from V and 4 bases from J, with 4 bases in between. There are 11 residues in the CDR3. Germline V gene lookup returns CDR1 GTSNPN and CDR2 SVGIG (reference sequence). The CDR3 nucleotides read TGTGCCTGGAGTGGGTTCTATGGCTACACCTTC. This codes for CAWSGFYGYTF.

CDR3 bases: TGTGCCAGCAGCTCAGACAGGCTTGGAGCTTTCTTT. Protein sequence: CASSSDRLGAFF. The chain joins TRBV7-9 to TRBJ1-1, with D possibly TRBD1 on 6 matching bases. The CDR3 totals 12 residues. The ends were cut back, 4 bases at V and 10 bases at J, with 13 bases in the middle. The germline V gene has CDR1 SEHNR and CDR2 FQNEAQ (reference sequence).

This chain joins TRBV5-5 and TRBJ2-5; unclear D gene. Germline V CDR1 and CDR2: SGHKS, YYEKEE (reference sequence). The length of the CDR3 is 14 residues. V was shortened by 2 bases and J by 1 base, with 9 bases between the two germline ends. DNA for the CDR3: TGTGCCAGCAGCTTAAGGGTATCCCAAGAGACCCAGTACTTC. Translated, it gives CASSLRVSQETQYF.

The table lists this clone with a count of one. V gene TRBV7-9 combines with J gene TRBJ2-5, with 7 bases fitting TRBD2. V gave up 5 bases and J gave up 0 bases; unmatched junction bases: 9. In germline, CDR1 is SEHNR, CDR2 FQNEAQ (reference sequence). The CDR3 runs to 16 residues. The chain's CDR3 is CASSPWEGMYQETQYF. CDR3 nucleotides: TGTGCCAGCAGCCCCTGGGAGGGCATGTACCAAGAGACCCAGTACTTC. Drawing the rest from reference TRBV7-9 and TRBJ2-5, the complete variable domain is DTGVSQNPRHKITKRGQNVTFRCDPISEHNRLYWYRQTLGQGPEFLTYFQNEAQLEKSRLLSDRFSAERPKGSFSTLEIQRTEQGDSAMYLCASSPWEGMYQETQYFGPGTRLLVL.